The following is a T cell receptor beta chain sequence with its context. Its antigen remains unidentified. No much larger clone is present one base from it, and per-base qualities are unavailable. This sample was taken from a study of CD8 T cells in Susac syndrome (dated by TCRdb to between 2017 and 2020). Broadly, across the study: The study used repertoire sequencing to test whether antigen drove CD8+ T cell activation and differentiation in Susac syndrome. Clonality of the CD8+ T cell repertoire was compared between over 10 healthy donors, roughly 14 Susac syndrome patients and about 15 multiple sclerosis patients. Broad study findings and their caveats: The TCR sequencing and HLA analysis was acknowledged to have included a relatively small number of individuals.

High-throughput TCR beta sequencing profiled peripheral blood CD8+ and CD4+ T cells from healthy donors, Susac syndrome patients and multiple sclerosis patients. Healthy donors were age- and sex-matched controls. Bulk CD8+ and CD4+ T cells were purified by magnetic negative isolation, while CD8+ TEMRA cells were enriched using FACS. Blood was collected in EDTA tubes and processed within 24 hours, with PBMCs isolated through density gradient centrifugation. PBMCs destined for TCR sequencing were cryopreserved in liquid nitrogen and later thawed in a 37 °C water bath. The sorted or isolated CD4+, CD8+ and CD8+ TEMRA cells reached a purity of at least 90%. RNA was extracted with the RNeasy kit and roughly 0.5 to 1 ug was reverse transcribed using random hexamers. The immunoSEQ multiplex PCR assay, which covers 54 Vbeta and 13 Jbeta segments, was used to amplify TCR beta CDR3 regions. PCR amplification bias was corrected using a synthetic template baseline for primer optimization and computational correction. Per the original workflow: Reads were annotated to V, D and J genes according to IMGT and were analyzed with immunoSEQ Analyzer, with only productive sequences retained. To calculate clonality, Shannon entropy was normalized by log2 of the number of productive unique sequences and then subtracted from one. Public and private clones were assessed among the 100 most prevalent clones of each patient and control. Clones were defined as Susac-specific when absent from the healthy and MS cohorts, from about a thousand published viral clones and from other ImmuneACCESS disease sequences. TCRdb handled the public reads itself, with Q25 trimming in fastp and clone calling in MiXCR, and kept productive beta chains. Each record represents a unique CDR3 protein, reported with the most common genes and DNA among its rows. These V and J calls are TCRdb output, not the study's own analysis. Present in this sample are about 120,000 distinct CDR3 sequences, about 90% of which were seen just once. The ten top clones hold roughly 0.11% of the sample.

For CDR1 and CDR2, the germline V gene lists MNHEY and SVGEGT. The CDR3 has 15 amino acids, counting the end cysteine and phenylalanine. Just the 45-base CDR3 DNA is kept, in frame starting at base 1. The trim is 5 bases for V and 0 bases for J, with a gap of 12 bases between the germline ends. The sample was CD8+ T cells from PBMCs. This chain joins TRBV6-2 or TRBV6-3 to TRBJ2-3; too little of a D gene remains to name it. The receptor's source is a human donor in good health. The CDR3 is CASSETELSTDTQYF. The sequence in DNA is TGTGCCAGCAGTGAGACGGAATTGAGCACAGATACGCAGTATTTT.